A single sample gave rise to the 27 T cell receptor beta chains below, sequenced in a study of shared clonotypes between healthy human individuals. Clones were read by immunoSEQ multiplex PCR, and TCRdb kept only the in-frame ones, dropping some. The data hold under 600,000 clones, with around 76% observed a single time. The sequencing input was PBMCs. The source is a woman between 35 and 50 years old in good health. Some clones in this sample may be carry-over from other donors' samples.

The chain is built from TRBV5-4 and TRBJ2-7; 8 bases match TRBD1. This CDR3 region has 16 residues. V lost 0 bases, J lost 1 base, and 6 bases stayed unmatched. CDR1 and CDR2 from the germline V gene are SGHNT and YYREEE (reference sequence). CDR3 residues: CASSLAGGVSSYEQYF. In DNA form, the CDR3 reads TGTGCCAGCAGCTTGGCAGGGGGCGTATCATCCTACGAGCAGTACTTC.

The chain carries TRBV6-5 and TRBJ2-6, with D possibly being TRBD2 (5 bases). This CDR3 contains 14 residues. Germline V gives CDR1 MNHEY, CDR2 SVGAGI. V lost 6 bases to trimming and J lost 2 bases, with 8 bases between them. The CDR3 sequence: CASRGGPGANVLTF. The CDR3 DNA reads TGTGCCAGCAGGGGCGGGCCTGGGGCCAACGTCCTGACTTTC.

In the case of this clone: The identical CDR3 is also encoded by other nucleotide sequences in the sample. This sequence joins TRBV9 and TRBJ2-7; 11 nucleotides agree with TRBD2. Losses at the gene ends were 2 bases for V and 0 bases for J; bases not matched to a gene: 1. The CDR3 sequence is 15 residues long. The germline CDR1 and CDR2 sequences are SGDLS and YYNGEE. The CDR3 DNA reads TGTGCCAGCAGCGTGGGACTAGCGGACTCCTACGAGCAGTACTTC. This sequence encodes CASSVGLADSYEQYF.

This chain links TRBV25-1 with TRBJ2-7; no reliable D call. CDR1 MGHDK and CDR2 SYGVNS come from the germline V gene. The V end was cut by 3 bases, the J end by 6 bases, with 18 bases between. The CDR3 has 15 amino acids. The CDR3: CASSDPHMEPGEQYF. The DNA for the CDR3 is TGTGCCAGCAGTGATCCCCATATGGAGCCCGGCGAGCAGTACTTC.

The chain uses TRBV5-1 and TRBJ2-3, with TRBD1 as a possible D gene (6 bases). In germline, CDR1 is SGHRS, CDR2 YFSETQ. V was clipped by 1 base and J by 2 bases, with 11 bases between them. This CDR3 contains 15 residues. The CDR3 loop reads CASSLSRDTTDTQYF. The CDR3 DNA follows: TGCGCCAGCAGCTTGAGTCGGGACACCACAGATACGCAGTATTTT.

This chain uses TRBV5-1 with TRBJ2-3; TRBD2 is a possible D gene (6 bases). Germline V lookup: CDR1 SGHRS, CDR2 YFSETQ. Trimming removed 6 bases from V and 1 base from J, with 15 bases in between. The CDR3 extends over 15 amino acids. The DNA for the CDR3 is TGCGCCAGCAACCCCGGGGGAGGTCGCACAGATACGCAGTATTTT. It specifies CASNPGGGRTDTQYF. The entire variable domain, with the rest obtained from reference TRBV5-1 and TRBJ2-3, is as follows: KAGVTQTPRYLIKTRGQQVTLSCSPISGHRSVSWYQQTPGQGLQFLFEYFSETQRNKGNFPGRFSGRQFSNSRSEMNVSTLELGDSALYLCASNPGGGRTDTQYFGPGTRLTVL.

The V call is TRBV28, the J call TRBJ2-5; TRBD2 might be the D (5 bases). Germline V gene lookup returns CDR1 MDHEN and CDR2 SYDVKM. CDR3 size: 13 residues. The V end was cut by 7 bases, the J end by 5 bases, with 14 bases between. CDR3 protein: CASNLEAVETQYF. The CDR3 nucleotides are TGTGCCAGCAACCTGGAGGCCGTGGAGACCCAGTACTTC.

This sequence joins TRBV6-5 and TRBJ1-3, with a possible D match to TRBD1 (5 bases). Germline V CDR1 and CDR2: MNHEY, SVGAGI. V was cut by 4 bases and J by 7 bases, with 14 bases left in between. This CDR3 is built from 14 residues. CDR3 protein: CASSSSTRGNTIYF. DNA for the CDR3: TGTGCCAGCAGTTCCTCAACGCGGGGGAACACCATATATTTT.

The chain carries TRBV2 and TRBJ2-1, with unresolved D. The germline V gene has CDR1 SNHLY and CDR2 FYNNEI. Trimming left V 2 bases short and J 0 bases short, with 8 bases between. The CDR3 loop spans 15 amino acids. The CDR3 spells CASSEILPSYNEQFF. Written as DNA, the CDR3 is TGTGCCAGCAGTGAAATCTTACCCTCCTACAATGAGCAGTTCTTC.

The chain couples TRBV29-1 to TRBJ1-4, with 10 bases matching TRBD1. CDR3 length: 15 amino acids. V dropped 7 bases and J dropped 8; count of bases not matched to a gene: 13. CDR1 is SQVTM and CDR2 is ANQGSEA in the germline V gene. In DNA, the CDR3 is TGCAGCGCCCCTGGGGGAGGGACAGGGGTCGAAAAACTGTTTTTT. It specifies CSAPGGGTGVEKLFF.

This chain joins TRBV5-1 and TRBJ2-3, with TRBD2 as a possible D gene (6 bases). V lost 3 bases and J lost 0, with 11 bases in between. This CDR3 spans 15 amino acids. The germline CDR1 and CDR2 sequences are SGHRS and YFSETQ. The CDR3 reads CASSSRSGSTDTQYF. CDR3 sequence (DNA): TGCGCCAGCAGCTCCCGAAGCGGGAGCACAGATACGCAGTATTTT.

The V and J genes are TRBV28 and TRBJ1-6, with a possible D match to TRBD1 (5 bases). CDR3 size: 16 residues. CDR1 MDHEN and CDR2 SYDVKM come from the germline V gene. Deletions cut 5 bases from V and 6 bases from J, with 17 bases between. CDR3 loop: CASSPRALARNSPLHF. CDR3 sequence (DNA): TGTGCCAGCAGTCCCAGGGCCCTGGCCCGTAATTCACCCCTCCACTTT.

This chain joins TRBV2 and TRBJ2-2; D is uncertain. V lost 4 bases and J lost 1, with 10 bases in between. Per the germline V gene, CDR1 is SNHLY and CDR2 is FYNNEI. The CDR3 is 15 residues long. This CDR3 reads CASSVARLNTGELFF. In DNA, the CDR3 is TGTGCCAGCAGTGTTGCCAGGCTGAACACCGGGGAGCTGTTTTTT.

The chain has TRBV10-1 and TRBJ2-7, with D maybe TRBD1 (5 bases). Germline CDR1 and CDR2: WNHNN and SYGVQD (reference sequence). The CDR3 is 13 residues long. The ends were cut back, 4 bases at V and 3 bases at J, with 10 bases in the middle. This chain's CDR3 is CASSATAIYEQYF. CDR3 DNA sequence: TGCGCCAGCAGTGCGACAGCGATCTACGAGCAGTACTTC.

A few counts support this clone. The gene calls are TRBV4-1 and TRBJ1-4; 9 bases align to TRBD1. The CDR3 consists of 15 residues. From germline, CDR1 is MGHRA and CDR2 YSYEKL. The ends lost 1 base at V and 3 bases at J; junction bases unmatched: 0. This chain's CDR3 is CASSQGQGANEKLFF. CDR3 nucleotides: TGCGCCAGCAGCCAAGGACAGGGGGCTAATGAAAAACTGTTTTTT.

This clone was recorded a few times. This CDR3 is also generated by other DNA sequences in the sample. The chain recombines TRBV6-5 with TRBJ2-3, with unresolved D. V shed 0 bases and J shed 0 bases, with 4 bases lying between them. Germline V gene sequence: CDR1 MNHEY, CDR2 SVGAGI. The CDR3 has 14 amino acids. The CDR3 sequence is CASSYSGSTDTQYF. The CDR3 bases are TGTGCCAGCAGTTACTCGGGTAGCACAGATACGCAGTATTTT.

The chain has TRBV28 and TRBJ2-3; the match to TRBD2 covers 15 bases. Losses at the gene ends were 5 bases for V and 2 bases for J; bases not matched to a gene: 5. CDR1 is MDHEN and CDR2 is SYDVKM in the germline V gene. The CDR3 contains 17 residues. CDR3 region: CASSGGTSGGFTDTQYF. CDR3 nucleotides: TGTGCCAGCAGTGGCGGGACTAGCGGGGGGTTCACAGATACGCAGTATTTT.

The V call is TRBV5-6, the J call TRBJ2-5; a possible D gene is TRBD1 (6 bases). This CDR3 region has 15 residues. Germline CDR1 reads SGHDT; CDR2 reads YYEEEE. V was shortened by 2 bases and J by 11 bases, with 22 bases between the two germline ends. The chain's CDR3 is CASSFVLTGLGEQYF. Written as DNA, the CDR3 is TGTGCCAGCAGCTTCGTTCTAACAGGGCTTGGGGAGCAGTACTTC.

This chain joins TRBV2 and TRBJ2-7; perhaps D is TRBD1 or TRBD2 (5 bases each). CDR1 SNHLY and CDR2 FYNNEI come from the germline V gene. V was pared by 6 bases and J by 2 bases, with 14 bases between. The CDR3 totals 14 residues. CDR3 DNA sequence: TGTGCCAGCAGCGATTGGGGGACGACCTACGAGCAGTACTTC. Its protein is CASSDWGTTYEQYF.

Details on this clone: A far more abundant clone sits one base away, making this likely a read error. J is TRBJ2-4 and V is TRBV25-1, with 9 bases identical to TRBD2. The ends lost 3 bases at V and 13 bases at J; junction bases unmatched: 16. Looked up from germline, CDR1 is MGHDK and CDR2 is SYGVNS. CDR3 length equals 16 residues. CDR3 nucleotide sequence: TGTGCCAGCAGTGAGGGGGCGGGAGGGTGGTACAATGAGCAGTACTTC. It encodes CASSEGAGGWYNEQYF. Supplemented by reference TRBV25-1 and TRBJ2-4, the full variable domain reads EADIYQTPRYLVIGTGKKITLECSQTMGHDKMYWYQQDPGMELHLIHYSYGVNSTEKGDLSSESTVSRIRTEHFPLTLESARPSHTSQYLCASSEGAGGWYNEQYFGAGTRLSVL.

This clone was picked up a small number of times. V and J are TRBV7-2 and TRBJ2-5, with D possibly called TRBD1 or TRBD2 (6 bases each). Germline V CDR1 and CDR2: SGHTA, FQGNSA. With 3 bases removed from V and 2 bases from J, the gap between germline ends came to 16 bases. The CDR3 spans 16 residues. The CDR3 sequence: CASSFRGAGTQETQYF. As DNA, the CDR3 is TGTGCCAGCAGCTTCCGCGGGGCAGGGACACAAGAGACCCAGTACTTC.

Turning to this clone: The junction and the germline gene differ at one end; a read error may be behind it. V is TRBV7-9 and J is TRBJ1-1, with D unresolved. The CDR3 sequence is 15 residues long. In germline, CDR1 is SEHNR, CDR2 FQNEAQ (reference sequence). CDR3 in amino acids: CASINPDPSRDKALF. CDR3 bases: TGTGCCAGCATCAATCCGGACCCCTCGAGGGATAAGGCTCTCTTT.

To note about this clone: It is likely a read error: a sequence one base away is far more abundant. In the same sample, other DNA sequences code for this CDR3. The chain combines TRBV27 with TRBJ1-4, with 7 positions matching TRBD1. CDR1 MNHEY and CDR2 SMNVEV come from the germline V gene (reference sequence). There are 13 residues in the CDR3. CDR3 sequence (DNA): TGTGCCATGATACAGGGGCATAATGAAAAGCTGTTTTTT. Protein product: CAMIQGHNEKLFF.

The DNA of the CDR3 is TGCGCCAGCAGCTTTCTGGCTGAGAACACTGAAGCTTTCTTT. Its protein product is CASSFLAENTEAFF. This chain connects TRBV5-1 to TRBJ1-1; the D is unclear. CDR1 and CDR2 (germline): SGHRS, YFSETQ. With 2 bases removed from V and 1 base from J, the gap between germline ends came to 9 bases. This CDR3 is 14 amino acids long.

The chain recombines TRBV28 with TRBJ1-2; 10 bases match TRBD1. The CDR3 consists of 17 residues. V gave up 2 bases and J gave up 4 bases; unmatched junction bases: 10. CDR1 is MDHEN, CDR2 SYDVKM, per germline. The CDR3 coding sequence is TGTGCCAGCAGTTTAATCCCGACAGGGGGCTTCGGCTATGGCTACACCTTC. Translation gives CASSLIPTGGFGYGYTF.

The chain joins TRBV2 to TRBJ1-4; D ambiguous. Germline CDR1 SNHLY, CDR2 FYNNEI. Trimming took off 4 bases at V and 0 bases at J, with 12 bases between the two ends. The CDR3 runs 16 residues. The CDR3 spells CASSAIDWTTNEKLFF. CDR3 in DNA: TGTGCCAGCAGTGCGATCGACTGGACAACTAATGAAAAACTGTTTTTT.

This chain connects TRBV5-1 to TRBJ2-3, with D maybe TRBD2 (5 bases). The germline gives CDR1 SGHRS, CDR2 YFSETQ. The CDR3 runs 16 residues. V was clipped by 7 bases and J by 1 base, with 19 bases between them. CDR3 nucleotides: TGCGCCAGCCGACGGGGTTACGGAGTGGGCACAGATACGCAGTATTTT. Its protein product is CASRRGYGVGTDTQYF.